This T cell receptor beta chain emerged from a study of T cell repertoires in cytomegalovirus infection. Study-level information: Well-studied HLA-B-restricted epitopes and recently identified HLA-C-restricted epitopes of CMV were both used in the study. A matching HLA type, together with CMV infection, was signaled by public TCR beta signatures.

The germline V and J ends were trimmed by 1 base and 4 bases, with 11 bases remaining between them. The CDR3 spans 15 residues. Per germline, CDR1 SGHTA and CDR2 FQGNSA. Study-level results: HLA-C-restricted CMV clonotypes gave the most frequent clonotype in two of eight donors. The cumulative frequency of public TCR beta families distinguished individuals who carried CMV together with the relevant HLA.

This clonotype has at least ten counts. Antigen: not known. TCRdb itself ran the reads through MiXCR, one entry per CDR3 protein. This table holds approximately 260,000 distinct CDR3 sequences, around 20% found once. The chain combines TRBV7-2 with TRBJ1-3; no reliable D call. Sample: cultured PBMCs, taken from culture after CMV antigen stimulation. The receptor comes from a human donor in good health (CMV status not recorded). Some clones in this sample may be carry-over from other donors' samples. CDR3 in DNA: TGTGCCAGCAGCTTAGTCGGCGGGCGGGGAAACACCATATATTTT. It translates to CASSLVGGRGNTIYF.